These 11 T cell receptor beta chains were all obtained from the same sample, sequenced in a study of tumor and adjacent non-tumor tissue in lung cancer. TCRbeta libraries were built with three rounds of nested PCR, modified from ARM-PCR. Using its own MiXCR run on the multiplex PCR reads, TCRdb lists one record per CDR3 protein. Counted here are 81,000 or so distinct CDR3 sequences, over 80% occurring once; the ten biggest clones make up about 14%. This sample's RNA came from whole unsorted tissue. Sequencing was done on a sample of lung tumor tissue. The receptor set was obtained from a woman between 45 and 65 years old with non-small cell lung cancer.

On this clonotype itself: Germline is not matched at one junction end, which may reflect a read error. The chain carries TRBV11-2 and TRBJ2-3; D ambiguous. CDR1 is SGHAT and CDR2 is FQNNGV in the germline V gene. The CDR3 is 13 residues long. As DNA, the CDR3 is TGTGTCAGCCGCCCCACCGCTTCAGATACGCTGTATTTT. This sequence encodes CVSRPTASDTLYF.

Comment on this clonotype: An end of the junction differs from the germline gene, which may be a read error. The chain couples TRBV24-1 to TRBJ2-3, with D possibly being TRBD1 (6 bases). The germline CDR1 and CDR2 sequences are KGHDR and SFDVKD. This CDR3 comprises 14 residues. The CDR3 reads CATNDWTATDTQYF. Written as DNA, the CDR3 is TGTGCCACCAATGATTGGACAGCGACAGATACGCAGTATTTT.

The chain uses TRBV4-1 and TRBJ1-1; the D is unclear. The V end was cut by 3 bases, the J end by 4 bases, with 12 bases between. The CDR3 loop spans 14 amino acids. The germline gives CDR1 MGHRA, CDR2 YSYEKL. CDR3 in amino acids: CASSHGITGTEAFF. The CDR3 nucleotides are TGCGCCAGCAGCCATGGGATTACGGGCACTGAAGCTTTCTTT.

This chain uses TRBV12-3 or TRBV12-4 with TRBJ2-2, with D hard to call. Trimming took off 7 bases at V and 4 bases at J, with 19 bases between the two ends. This CDR3 comprises 16 residues. The CDR3 protein is CASNTARRTVTGELFF. In DNA, the CDR3 is TGTGCCAGCAATACTGCCAGGAGAACGGTCACCGGGGAGCTGTTTTTT.

In the case of this clonotype: The junction shows a germline mismatch at one end, possibly a read error. The CDR3 coding sequence is TGTGCCAGCACCGCGGGGTCATTCACCGGGGAGGTGTTTTTT. Protein product: CASTAGSFTGEVFF. The chain joins TRBV6-5 to TRBJ2-2; weak D call: TRBD2 (6 bases). CDR3 length: 14 residues. Germline CDR1 is MNHEY and CDR2 is SVGAGI.

The rearrangement links TRBV10-3 to TRBJ2-5; D remains ambiguous. The CDR3 covers 12 residues. Germline-derived CDR1 and CDR2 are ENHRY and SYGVKD. Between the trimmed V and J ends, which lost 4 bases and 14 bases, there was a span of 17 bases. The CDR3 spells CAISGGVETRYF. The DNA of the CDR3 is TGTGCCATCAGTGGGGGTGTAGAGACCCGATACTTC.

This clonotype was seen many times. The chain carries TRBV14 and TRBJ1-6, with D possibly TRBD1 on 5 matching bases. The CDR3 totals 16 residues. Germline CDR1 is SGHDN and CDR2 is FVKESK. The V end was cut by 2 bases, the J end by 5 bases, with 13 bases between. This CDR3 is CASSQFPGQHNSPLHF. The CDR3 DNA follows: TGTGCCAGCAGCCAATTTCCCGGACAACATAATTCACCCCTCCACTTT. The whole variable domain, remainder taken from reference TRBV14 and TRBJ1-6, is EAGVTQFPSHSVIEKGQTVTLRCDPISGHDNLYWYRRVMGKEIKFLLHFVKESKQDESGMPNNRFLAERTGGTYSTLKVQPAELEDSGVYFCASSQFPGQHNSPLHFGNGTRLTVT.

Concerning this clonotype itself: A junction boundary mismatches the germline segment, possibly from a read error. The chain recombines TRBV4-1 with TRBJ2-7; D not certain. CDR3 length: 15 amino acids. The V gene's germline CDR1 is MGHRA and CDR2 YSYEKL. CDR3 loop: CASSQGTYSSYEQSF. CDR3 DNA sequence: TGCGCCAGCAGCCAAGGGACCTATTCCTCCTACGAGCAGTCCTTC.

This clonotype was observed once. V is TRBV6-1 and J is TRBJ1-3; D remains unclear. This CDR3 is 16 amino acids long. Germline CDR1 and CDR2: MNHNS and SASEGT. Deletions cut 4 bases from V and 2 bases from J, with 15 bases between. The CDR3 loop is CASSGTRLNPGNTIYF. The DNA for the CDR3 is TGTGCCAGCAGTGGGACCAGGTTAAACCCTGGAAACACCATATATTTT.

As for this clonotype: Sequence at one end of the junction differs from germline and may be a read error. The rearrangement joins TRBV29-1 to TRBJ1-2; D might be TRBD1 (6 bases). This CDR3 comprises 12 residues. CDR1 and CDR2 from the germline V gene are SQVTM and ANQGSEA. As DNA, the CDR3 is TGCAGCGCCCACGGACAGTGGGTTGGCGACACCTTC. Its translation is CSAHGQWVGDTF. Looking up the rest from reference TRBV29-1 and TRBJ1-2 gives the full variable domain: SAVISQKPSRDICQRGTSLTIQCQVDSQVTMMFWYRQQPGQSLTLIATANQGSEATYESGFVIDKFPISRPNLTFSTLTVSNMSPEDSSIYLCSAHGQWVGDTFGSGTRLTVV.

To note about this clonotype: Its ends do not fully match the called genes, so a read error is possible. J is TRBJ2-7 and V is TRBV20-1, with D perhaps matching TRBD1 or TRBD2 (5 bases each). CDR3 length: 15 residues. The germline gives CDR1 DFQATT, CDR2 SNEGSKA (reference sequence). CDR3 DNA sequence: TGCAGTGTTAGAGATCTAAGGGACGACTCCTACGAGCAGTACTTC. Translation: CSVRDLRDDSYEQYF.